The rows below give T cell receptor beta chains drawn from one sample of a study of T cells in Graves' hyperthyroidism and ophthalmopathy. TCRdb itself ran the multiplex PCR reads through MiXCR, one entry per CDR3 protein. The table lists around 350,000 distinct CDR3 sequences, 12% to 15% of them singletons. Sequencing used blood. The origin of the receptors is a woman in her fifties or sixties with Graves' ophthalmopathy. The CDR3 runs from the conserved cysteine through the conserved F or W. D genes are given only for firm matches. Not all rows give a size; the values are once, few, many and, for expanded clones, a class.

clone_size	cdr3_length	j_call	d_call	v_call	cdr3_nt	cdr3_aa
many	15	TRBJ2-2	TRBD2	TRBV18	TGTGCCAGCTCACCAGTAGCGGGAGACACCGGGGAGCTGTTTTTT	CASSPVAGDTGELFF
many	11	TRBJ2-7	NA	TRBV6-1	TGTGCCAGCAGTGACACGTACGAGCAGTACTTC	CASSDTYEQYF
many	14	TRBJ1-2	NA	TRBV7-9	TGTGCCAGCACCCCCGATGACTTTGGCTATGGCTACACCTTC	CASTPDDFGYGYTF
NA	12	TRBJ2-7	NA	TRBV10-3	TGTGCCATCGAAACCGAGGGATACGAGCAGTACTTC	CAIETEGYEQYF
many	14	TRBJ1-6	NA	TRBV27	TGTGCCAGCAGTTCCGGGACCGATCATTCACCCCTCCACTTT	CASSSGTDHSPLHF
many	13	TRBJ2-1	NA	TRBV12-3/TRBV12-4	TGTGCCAGCAGTCTACCAAAAGGGGGGGAGCAGTTCTTC	CASSLPKGGEQFF
NA	16	TRBJ1-4	NA	TRBV15	TGTGCCACCAGCAGATCCCTCGCGGGGGGAAGTGAAAAACTGTTTTTT	CATSRSLAGGSEKLFF
many	14	TRBJ2-2	NA	TRBV5-1	TGCGCCAGCAGTACCCGACCGAACACCGGGGAGCTGTTTTTT	CASSTRPNTGELFF
few	16	TRBJ1-6	TRBD1	TRBV27	TGTGCCAGCACCTTGCGTCCGGGACAGAGCTACTCACCCCTCCACTTT	CASTLRPGQSYSPLHF
NA	16	TRBJ1-5	TRBD1	TRBV20-1	TGCAGTGCCAACGAGGCAGGGGGCCGTGGCAATCAGCCCCAGCATTTT	CSANEAGGRGNQPQHF
many	16	TRBJ2-3	TRBD2	TRBV11-2	TGTGCCAGCAGCCCTATCAGCGGGAGGCACACAGATACGCAGTATTTT	CASSPISGRHTDTQYF
NA	15	TRBJ2-2	TRBD2	TRBV29-1	TGCAGCGTATTACTAGCGGGTACGAACACCGGGGAGCTGTTTTTT	CSVLLAGTNTGELFF
many	15	TRBJ2-5	NA	TRBV5-5	TGTGCCAGCAGCTTGGCCGGGCAGGGCCCAGAGACCCAGTACTTC	CASSLAGQGPETQYF
many	16	TRBJ2-1	NA	TRBV6-1	TGTGCCAGCAGTGAAAGTGTCGGGAGCTCCTACAATGAGCAGTTCTTC	CASSESVGSSYNEQFF
NA	12	TRBJ2-1	NA	TRBV19	TGTGCCAGTAGTGCCCGACGGAAAGAGCAGTTCTTC	CASSARRKEQFF
NA	19	TRBJ2-7	TRBD2	TRBV5-6	TGTGCCAGCAGCTTGTATGGCGGAGGGCTAGCGGCCAGCTCCTACGAGCAGTACTTC	CASSLYGGGLAASSYEQYF
many	14	TRBJ2-2	NA	TRBV7-2	TGTGCCAGCAGCTCGGGGATGGCCCCCGGGGAGCTGTTTTTT	CASSSGMAPGELFF
many	14	TRBJ2-3	NA	TRBV5-1	TGCGCCAGCAGCTTGGTAGCAGTTGGAGATACGCAGTATTTT	CASSLVAVGDTQYF
NA	16	TRBJ2-5	TRBD1	TRBV7-3	TGTGCCAGCAGCCCAGGGACAGGGGGGTACCAAGAGACCCAGTACTTC	CASSPGTGGYQETQYF
few	13	TRBJ2-7	NA	TRBV29-1	TGCAGCGTTGTGAAGGGCTTGGGATACGAGCAGTACTTC	CSVVKGLGYEQYF
many	14	TRBJ2-1	NA	TRBV14	TGTGCCAGCAGCCAGGGTTCGTGGGTCGATGAGCAGTTCTTC	CASSQGSWVDEQFF
NA	14	TRBJ2-1	TRBD2	TRBV4-1	TGCGCCAGCAGCCAAGTATCAAGCGGGGGGGCGCAGTTCTTC	CASSQVSSGGAQFF
many	13	TRBJ2-2	NA	TRBV2	TGTGCCAGCAGTGAAGGAGGTAACGGGGAGCTGTTTTTT	CASSEGGNGELFF
NA	17	TRBJ2-1	TRBD2	TRBV6-2/TRBV6-3	TGTGCCAGCAGTTACCCGGGACTAGCGGGCTCCTACAATGAGCAGTTCTTC	CASSYPGLAGSYNEQFF
few	11	TRBJ2-5	NA	TRBV2	TGTGCCAGCATGAGGGGAGAGACCCAGTACTTC	CASMRGETQYF
many	15	TRBJ2-1	TRBD1	TRBV7-2	TGTGCCAGCAGCGCAGGGGACAGCTTAAACAATGAGCAGTTCTTC	CASSAGDSLNNEQFF
NA	15	TRBJ2-7	NA	TRBV3-1	TGTGCCAGCAGCCTCCACCGGGACGGCCTCTACGAGCAGTACTTC	CASSLHRDGLYEQYF
few	15	TRBJ2-1	NA	TRBV6-1	TGTGCCAGCAGCCCGGACCCTGTACTCTACAATGAGCAGTTCTTC	CASSPDPVLYNEQFF
many	13	TRBJ2-1	TRBD1	TRBV2	TGTGCCAGCAGTGGCCGACAGGGGTTTGAGCAGTTCTTC	CASSGRQGFEQFF
NA	14	TRBJ2-2	TRBD1	TRBV7-9	TGTGCCAGCAGCTCCCCGGACAGGGGCGGGGAGCTGTTTTTT	CASSSPDRGGELFF
NA	18	TRBJ1-4	TRBD1	TRBV9	TGTGCCAGCAGCGTAGCTACGGCTGGGACAGGGGCGGATGAAAAACTGTTTTTT	CASSVATAGTGADEKLFF
few	13	TRBJ2-3	TRBD2	TRBV10-3	TGTGCCATCAAGGCGGGAGGGACAGATACGCAGTATTTT	CAIKAGGTDTQYF
NA	16	TRBJ2-5	TRBD1	TRBV18	TGTGCCAGCTCACTATGGCCGGGACAGGGGTCGGAGACCCAGTACTTC	CASSLWPGQGSETQYF
NA	16	TRBJ2-7	TRBD1	TRBV7-9	TGTGCCAGCAGCTTACGTACAGGACAGGTCCTCTACGAGCAGTACTTC	CASSLRTGQVLYEQYF
many	16	TRBJ2-2	NA	TRBV10-3	TGTGCCATCAGTGCCCTGGGGCTAGCGAACACCGGGGAGCTGTTTTTT	CAISALGLANTGELFF
few	14	TRBJ2-1	NA	TRBV18	TGTGCCAGCTCACCAGGGATCAAAAGAAATGAGCAGTTCTTC	CASSPGIKRNEQFF
NA	15	TRBJ2-5	NA	TRBV19	TGTGCCAGTAATCCGGGGCTGGGGGCGGGGGAGACCCAGTACTTC	CASNPGLGAGETQYF
few	18	TRBJ2-4	NA	TRBV28	TGTGCCAGCAGCAACGACTCACCCGGGGGCTTTACCAAAAACATTCAGTACTTC	CASSNDSPGGFTKNIQYF
NA	16	TRBJ2-2	NA	TRBV24-1	TGTGCCACCAGTGGCCGGAGCGGGACAATCACCGGGGAGCTGTTTTTT	CATSGRSGTITGELFF
NA	16	TRBJ2-1	NA	TRBV24-1	TGTGCCACCAGTGATAACAAGCGATCTGGATACAATGAGCAGTTCTTC	CATSDNKRSGYNEQFF
NA	15	TRBJ1-4	TRBD1	TRBV27	TGTGCCAGCAGTCCAGAAGGGGGCGCGAGTGAAAAACTGTTTTTT	CASSPEGGASEKLFF
few	15	TRBJ1-5	NA	TRBV28	TGTGCCAGCAGTTTGTTAAGTACTGGTAATCAGCCCCAGCATTTT	CASSLLSTGNQPQHF
many	15	TRBJ1-4	TRBD1	TRBV20-1	TGCAGTGCTCGACAACAGACAGGGCTTAATGAAAAACTGTTTTTT	CSARQQTGLNEKLFF
NA	12	TRBJ1-5	NA	TRBV20-1	TGCAGTGCTACGCAGGGTCAACATCCCCAGCATTTT	CSATQGQHPQHF
many	12	TRBJ2-2	NA	TRBV7-3	TGTGCCAGCAGCTTAAGGGGGGGGGAGCTGTTTTTT	CASSLRGGELFF
few	15	TRBJ2-7	TRBD1	TRBV7-6	TGTGCCAGCCCAACACCCTTTGAGGGGGCCGACGAGCAGTACTTC	CASPTPFEGADEQYF
NA	13	TRBJ2-1	TRBD2	TRBV20-1	TGCAGTGCTAGAGATCCTCGCGGGGGTGAGCAGTTCTTC	CSARDPRGGEQFF
many	11	TRBJ2-1	TRBD2	TRBV14	TGTGCCAGCAGCGCGGGACTAAAGCAGTTCTTC	CASSAGLKQFF
many	15	TRBJ2-5	NA	TRBV2	TGTGCCAGCAGTGAAACCCACGCGAAGGGAGAGACCCAGTACTTC	CASSETHAKGETQYF
few	15	TRBJ2-7	TRBD2	TRBV12-3/TRBV12-4	TGTGCCAGCAGCCGGACTAGCGGGAGCTCCTACGAGCAGTACTTC	CASSRTSGSSYEQYF
many	17	TRBJ2-2	TRBD2	TRBV11-2	TGTGCCAGCAGCCCTAAGCGGGAGGGCCTGAAAACCGGGGAGCTGTTTTTT	CASSPKREGLKTGELFF
NA	14	TRBJ1-1	NA	TRBV27	TGTGCCAGCAGCTTACAGGGCAGGGAAACTGAAGCTTTCTTT	CASSLQGRETEAFF
many	14	TRBJ2-1	TRBD1	TRBV28	TGTGCCAGCAGAGAAACCCGGGACAGCAGTGAGCAGTTCTTC	CASRETRDSSEQFF
many	16	TRBJ2-7	TRBD1	TRBV28	TGTGCCAGCAGTCCTTATCCGGGACAGGAGGCCTACGAGCAGTACTTC	CASSPYPGQEAYEQYF